These T cell receptor beta chains were read from a single sample in a study of T-cell reconstitution after alpha-beta-depleted transplantation in children. TCRdb processed the PCR reads anew with MiXCR; each CDR3 protein has one entry. The repertoire holds 280,000 or so distinct CDR3 sequences, with under 14% as singletons. The sample in question was peripheral blood, obtained 180 days after TCRalphabeta/CD19-depleted stem cell transplant. These receptor sequences come from a male patient aged 2-9 years who had a stem cell transplant for chronic granulomatous disease, so the T cells may come from the graft donor. CDR3s include the opening cysteine and the closing phenylalanine or tryptophan. A D gene is named only where the DNA matches it firmly. The listing skips clone size in some rows; elsewhere it reads once, few, many or a size class.

V: TRBV7-2; J: TRBJ2-7; D: TRBD2; size: many; CDR3: CASSLVASGRGPYEQYF; DNA: TGTGCCAGCAGCTTAGTGGCTAGCGGGAGGGGGCCTTACGAGCAGTACTTC
V: TRBV20-1; J: TRBJ2-7; D: TRBD1; size: many; CDR3: CSANRQGAYEQYF; DNA: TGCAGTGCAAATCGACAGGGAGCCTACGAGCAGTACTTC
V: TRBV10-2; J: TRBJ2-7; D: TRBD1; size: many; CDR3: CASTPDRVDEQYF; DNA: TGCGCCAGCACCCCGGACAGGGTCGACGAGCAGTACTTC
V: TRBV7-6; J: TRBJ2-2; D: -; size: few; CDR3: CASSLKTNGELFF; DNA: TGTGCCAGCAGCTTAAAGACAAACGGGGAGCTGTTTTTT
V: TRBV30; J: TRBJ2-7; D: TRBD2; size: -; CDR3: CACARTSLLYF; DNA: TGTGCCTGCGCACGGACTAGTTTGTTGTACTTC
V: TRBV9; J: TRBJ2-1; D: -; size: many; CDR3: CASSVYGANEQFF; DNA: TGTGCCAGCAGCGTTTACGGGGCGAATGAGCAGTTCTTC
V: TRBV5-1; J: TRBJ1-1; D: -; size: many; CDR3: CASSSGVAEAFF; DNA: TGCGCCAGCAGCTCAGGGGTAGCTGAAGCTTTCTTT
V: TRBV5-4; J: TRBJ2-3; D: -; size: many; CDR3: CASSSGQPPTDTQYF; DNA: TGTGCCAGCAGCTCAGGACAACCCCCCACAGATACGCAGTATTTT
V: TRBV12-3/TRBV12-4; J: TRBJ2-1; D: TRBD2; size: -; CDR3: CASSLTGTIVNEQFF; DNA: TGTGCCAGCAGTCTGACCGGGACTATCGTCAATGAGCAGTTCTTC
V: TRBV12-3/TRBV12-4; J: TRBJ1-1; D: -; size: many; CDR3: CASSLEGGTEAFF; DNA: TGCGCCAGCAGCTTGGAAGGGGGCACTGAAGCTTTCTTT
V: TRBV4-3; J: TRBJ1-3; D: -; size: many; CDR3: CASSQDQGQQPLLDNTIYF; DNA: TGCGCCAGCAGCCAAGATCAAGGACAGCAACCTCTCCTGGATAACACCATATATTTT
V: TRBV10-3; J: TRBJ2-2; D: TRBD1; size: many; CDR3: CAIMRGTGEPGELFF; DNA: TGTGCCATCATGCGGGGGACAGGGGAACCCGGGGAGCTGTTTTTT